This T cell receptor (beta chain) stems from a study of cytomegalovirus exposure and HLA in healthy donors. This clone was counted a few times. V lost 4 bases and J lost 3; bases outside the gene matches: 2. CDR1 and CDR2 (germline): SGHNT, YYREEE (reference sequence). This CDR3 spans 13 amino acids. PCR involved 60 Vbeta and 13 Jbeta primers. The repertoire was sequenced with immunoSEQ multiplex PCR; TCRdb's copy has only in-frame clones and lacks some. The table includes 95,000 to 150,000 clones, 80% detected once. The source of this sequence is a young man in good health and CMV-seronegative. What was sequenced was PBMCs. The chain couples TRBV5-4 to TRBJ2-5; 8 bases fit TRBD1. The CDR3 is CASSPGQEETQYF. The CDR3 DNA reads TGTGCCAGCAGCCCGGGACAGGAAGAGACCCAGTACTTC.